The 21 T cell receptor beta chains in this list originate from one sample, sequenced in a study of shared clonotypes between healthy human individuals. Sequencing was performed with immunoSEQ multiplex PCR; in TCRdb, only in-frame clones are kept and a portion is missing. This table holds 550,000 to 700,000 clones, about 80% found once. What was sequenced was memory CD4+ T cells sorted from blood. The subset is: CD45RA-negative fraction. The source is a woman under 40 in good health.

The chain joins TRBV19 to TRBJ2-2, with 7 nucleotides matching TRBD1. Germline V gene sequence: CDR1 LNHDA, CDR2 SQIVND (reference sequence). The CDR3 runs to 15 residues. Trimming took 2 bases from V and 6 from J; bases not matched to a gene: 6. CDR3 nucleotides: TGTGCCAGTAGTATACGTAGACAGGGTGCCGGGGAGCTGTTTTTT. This codes for CASSIRRQGAGELFF.

The V gene is TRBV5-1, the J gene TRBJ1-1; maybe TRBD1 (6 bases). CDR1 is SGHRS, CDR2 YFSETQ, per germline. The ends were cut back, 3 bases at V and 7 bases at J, with 13 bases in the middle. CDR3 length: 13 residues. Here the CDR3 reads CASSSQGLGEAFF. Here the CDR3 DNA reads TGCGCCAGCAGCTCGCAGGGGCTGGGTGAAGCTTTCTTT.

The chain uses TRBV28 and TRBJ2-7; 10 nucleotides line up with TRBD2. Germline V gene sequence: CDR1 MDHEN, CDR2 SYDVKM. V shed 6 bases and J 5 bases; nucleotides not matched to a gene: 13. The CDR3 runs 16 residues. The CDR3 reads CASSSPIAGGKNEQYF. DNA for the CDR3: TGTGCCAGCAGCTCCCCGATAGCGGGAGGTAAGAACGAGCAGTACTTC.

In its sample, this clone was seen many times. The V call is TRBV30, the J call TRBJ1-2; 8 bases are a match to TRBD1. Germline V gene sequence: CDR1 GTSNPN, CDR2 SVGIG (reference sequence). Trimming cost V 5 bases and J 4 bases; bases outside gene matches: 3. The CDR3 runs 12 residues. CDR3 coding DNA: TGTGCCTGGGAAGACAGGGGCTATGGCTACACCTTC. Amino acids: CAWEDRGYGYTF. The full variable domain, its missing parts supplied by reference TRBV30 and TRBJ1-2, is SQTIHQWPATLVQPVGSPLSLECTVEGTSNPNLYWYRQAAGRGLQLLFYSVGIGQISSEVPQNLSASRPQDRQFILSSKKLLLSDSGFYLCAWEDRGYGYTFGSGTRLTVV.

The chain combines TRBV7-2 with TRBJ1-1, with 7 bases fitting TRBD1. The CDR3 spans 16 residues. Per the germline V gene, CDR1 is SGHTA and CDR2 is FQGNSA. Losses at the gene ends were 5 bases for V and 5 bases for J; bases not matched to a gene: 14. The CDR3 sequence: CASSRFTGERRTEAFF. CDR3 coding DNA: TGTGCCAGCAGCCGATTCACAGGGGAGAGGAGGACTGAAGCTTTCTTT.

As concerns this clone: A clone one base away is much larger, so this may be a read error. Other DNA sequences within the sample encode an identical CDR3. The genes are TRBV27 and TRBJ1-5; D is uncertain. CDR1 MNHEY and CDR2 SMNVEV come from the germline V gene (reference sequence). Trimming shortened V by 5 bases and J by 0 bases, and 8 bases separated the two germline ends. This CDR3 is built from 14 residues. The CDR3 sequence: CASSLGYSNQPQHF. As DNA, the CDR3 is TGTGCCAGCAGTCTAGGATATAGCAATCAGCCCCAGCATTTT.

The sample holds one count of this clone. V is TRBV14 and J is TRBJ1-2, with 12 bases lining up with TRBD1. The ends lost 1 base at V and 6 bases at J; junction bases unmatched: 3. Germline V CDR1 and CDR2: SGHDN, FVKESK. The CDR3 is 15 amino acids. CDR3 bases: TGTGCCAGCAGCCAAGGGGACAGGGGGCGTCATGGCTACACCTTC. Translation: CASSQGDRGRHGYTF.

The CDR3 region is CASSLRLVGSHEQYF. The CDR3 bases are TGTGCCAGCAGCTTAAGGCTAGTCGGTTCTCACGAGCAGTACTTC. V is TRBV11-2 and J is TRBJ2-7; D is uncertain. CDR1 SGHAT and CDR2 FQNNGV come from the germline V gene. V was trimmed by 2 bases and J by 5 bases, leaving 16 bases between them. This CDR3 is 15 amino acids long.

The CDR3 sequence: CASSQGIGRGPDTQYF. Here the CDR3 DNA reads TGCGCCAGCAGCCAAGGTATCGGAAGGGGCCCAGATACGCAGTATTTT. The rearrangement links TRBV4-1 to TRBJ2-3; D possibly corresponds to TRBD1 (5 bases). V lost 1 base, J lost 4 bases, and 15 bases lay in between. Germline V gene data show CDR1 as MGHRA and CDR2 as YSYEKL. CDR3 length: 16 residues.

The chain combines TRBV7-2 with TRBJ2-2, with D uncertain. This CDR3 contains 16 residues. Germline CDR1 is SGHTA and CDR2 is FQGNSA. V lost 5 bases, J lost 0 bases, and 13 bases lay in between. The CDR3 is CASSANWQPNTGELFF. DNA for the CDR3: TGTGCCAGCAGCGCTAATTGGCAGCCGAACACCGGGGAGCTGTTTTTT.

The rearrangement uses TRBV27 and TRBJ1-2; possibly TRBD1 for D (5 bases). The germline V gene has CDR1 MNHEY and CDR2 SMNVEV (reference sequence). This CDR3 has 14 amino acids. Between the trimmed V and J ends, which lost 7 bases and 4 bases, there was a span of 16 bases. The CDR3 protein is CASKSLGPTYGYTF. As DNA, the CDR3 is TGTGCCAGCAAGTCCCTGGGACCCACCTATGGCTACACCTTC.

This clone was observed once. This rearrangement joins TRBV11-3 to TRBJ2-6; D gene unclear. Looked up from germline, CDR1 is SGHNT and CDR2 is YENEEA. Trimming pared 3 bases from V and 0 bases from J, leaving 3 bases between. CDR3 size: 14 residues. This CDR3 reads CASSLSSGANVLTF. CDR3 DNA sequence: TGTGCCAGCAGCTTGTCCTCTGGGGCCAACGTCCTGACTTTC.

As concerns this clone: Other nucleotide sequences from this sample produce the same CDR3. The CDR3 loop reads CASSELAGVKDTQYF. As DNA, the CDR3 is TGTGCCAGCAGTGAACTAGCGGGAGTGAAAGATACGCAGTATTTT. V and J are TRBV2 and TRBJ2-3; TRBD2 aligns across 10 bases. From germline, CDR1 is SNHLY and CDR2 FYNNEI. This CDR3 has 15 residues. Trimming cost V 2 bases and J 5 bases; bases outside gene matches: 4. Filled out from reference TRBV2 and TRBJ2-3, the complete variable domain reads EPEVTQTPSHQVTQMGQEVILRCVPISNHLYFYWYRQILGQKVEFLVSFYNNEISEKSEIFDDQFSVERPDGSNFTLKIRSTKLEDSAMYFCASSELAGVKDTQYFGPGTRLTVL.

The chain is built from TRBV27 and TRBJ2-1, with D perhaps matching TRBD2 (5 bases). Trimming pared 5 bases from V and 7 bases from J, leaving 12 bases between. CDR1 and CDR2 from the germline V gene are MNHEY and SMNVEV (reference sequence). The length of the CDR3 is 13 residues. The CDR3 bases are TGTGCCAGCAGTCACGATAGGAGGAATGAGCAGTTCTTC. This codes for CASSHDRRNEQFF.

In the case of this clone: This sample includes further DNA sequences coding for the same CDR3. The chain has TRBV5-4 and TRBJ1-1; D is ambiguous. The V gene lost 0 bases and the J gene lost 1 base, with 4 bases spanning the gap. Per the germline V gene, CDR1 is SGHNT and CDR2 is YYREEE (reference sequence). The CDR3 has 13 residues. CDR3 nucleotides: TGTGCCAGCAGCTTGGCTAAGAACACTGAAGCTTTCTTT. Amino acid sequence: CASSLAKNTEAFF. Full variable domain (remainder filled in from reference TRBV5-4 and TRBJ1-1): ETGVTQSPTHLIKTRGQQVTLRCSSQSGHNTVSWYQQALGQGPQFIFQYYREEENGRGNFPPRFSGLQFPNYSSELNVNALELDDSALYLCASSLAKNTEAFFGQGTRLTVV.

This chain connects TRBV15 to TRBJ1-4; 9 bases match TRBD1. CDR3 size: 15 residues. Losses at the gene ends were 2 bases for V and 7 bases for J; bases not matched to a gene: 5. CDR1 LNHNV and CDR2 YYDKDF come from the germline V gene (reference sequence). CDR3 sequence: CATSRQTGGFEKLFF. The CDR3 DNA is TGTGCCACCAGCAGACAGACAGGGGGTTTTGAAAAACTGTTTTTT.

This rearrangement joins TRBV6-6 to TRBJ2-3; D not certain. Germline CDR1 is MNHNY and CDR2 is SVGAGI (reference sequence). V was trimmed by 0 bases and J by 5 bases, leaving 6 bases between them. The CDR3 runs to 13 residues. The CDR3 here is CASSYSNQDTQYF. The CDR3 DNA follows: TGTGCCAGCAGTTACTCGAACCAAGATACGCAGTATTTT.

The V gene is TRBV18, the J gene TRBJ2-7; D call uncertain. Trimming cost V 3 bases and J 1 base, with 4 bases left between them. CDR1 is KGHSH and CDR2 is LQKENI in the germline V gene. The CDR3 totals 12 residues. CDR3 loop: CASSPPSYEQYF. Here the CDR3 DNA reads TGTGCCAGCTCACCTCCTTCCTACGAGCAGTACTTC. Based on the CDR3 plus reference TRBV18 and TRBJ2-7, the full variable domain is NAGVMQNPRHLVRRRGQEARLRCSPMKGHSHVYWYRQLPEEGLKFMVYLQKENIIDESGMPKERFSAEFPKEGPSILRIQQVVRGDSAAYFCASSPPSYEQYFGPGTRLTVT.

The V call is TRBV10-2, the J call TRBJ2-7; D possibly uses TRBD1 or TRBD2 (6 bases each). Per the germline V gene, CDR1 is WSHSY and CDR2 is SAAADI. This CDR3 contains 14 residues. V was pared by 2 bases and J by 6 bases, with 14 bases between. As DNA, the CDR3 is TGCGCCAGCAGTGAGGCAGTCCGGGGGCTCGAGCAGTACTTC. Its translation is CASSEAVRGLEQYF.

The chain is built from TRBV27 and TRBJ1-5; D gene unclear. Trimming removed 5 bases from V and 10 bases from J, with 15 bases in between. Germline V gene data show CDR1 as MNHEY and CDR2 as SMNVEV (reference sequence). This CDR3 has 13 residues. The CDR3 here is CASSQLRDRPQHF. The CDR3 DNA reads as TGTGCCAGCAGTCAGTTGCGGGATCGACCCCAGCATTTT.

The rearrangement links TRBV14 to TRBJ2-2, with 8 bases identical to TRBD1. Germline V gives CDR1 SGHDN, CDR2 FVKESK. After removal of 5 bases from V and 8 bases from J, the junction contained 7 bases not matched to a gene. The CDR3 runs 14 residues. The CDR3 reads CASSARQGPGELFF. The CDR3 region has the DNA TGTGCCAGCAGCGCACGACAGGGGCCGGGGGAGCTGTTTTTT.